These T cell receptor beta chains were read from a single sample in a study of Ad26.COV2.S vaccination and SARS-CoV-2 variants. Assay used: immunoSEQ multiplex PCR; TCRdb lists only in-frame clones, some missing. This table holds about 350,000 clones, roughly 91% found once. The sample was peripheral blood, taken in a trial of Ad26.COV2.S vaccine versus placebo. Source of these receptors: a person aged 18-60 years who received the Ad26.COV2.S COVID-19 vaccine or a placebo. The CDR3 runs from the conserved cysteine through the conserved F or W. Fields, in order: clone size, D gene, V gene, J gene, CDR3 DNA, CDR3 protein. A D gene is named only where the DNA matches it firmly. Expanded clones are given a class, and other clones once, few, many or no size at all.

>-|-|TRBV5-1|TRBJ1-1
TGCGCCAGCAGTGACTTGAGAGGGGGAGGTAACACTGAAGCTTTCTTT
CASSDLRGGGNTEAFF
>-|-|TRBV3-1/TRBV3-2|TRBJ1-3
TGTGCCAGCAGCCAAGGCCAGGACTCTGGAAACACCATATATTTT
CASSQGQDSGNTIYF
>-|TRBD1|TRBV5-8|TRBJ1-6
TGTGCCAGCAGCTTGGTGGGACAGGGACTCCAGAGCTCCTATAATTCACCCCTCCACTTT
CASSLVGQGLQSSYNSPLHF
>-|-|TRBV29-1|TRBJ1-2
TGCAGCGTTGAAGATCGAGAAGGTTTCTATGGCTACACCTTC
CSVEDREGFYGYTF
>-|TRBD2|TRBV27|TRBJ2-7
TGTGCCAGCAGTCCAGGACTAGCGGTGACCGAGCAGTACTTC
CASSPGLAVTEQYF
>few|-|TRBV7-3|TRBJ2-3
TGTGCCAGCAGCTTACGACACGGAGTCACAGATACGCAGTATTTT
CASSLRHGVTDTQYF
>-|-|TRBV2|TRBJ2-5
TGTGCCAGCGGCCATCAAGAGACCCAGTACTTC
CASGHQETQYF
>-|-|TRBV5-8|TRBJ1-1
TGTGCCAGCAGCTTGCGCACTGAAGCTTTCTTT
CASSLRTEAFF
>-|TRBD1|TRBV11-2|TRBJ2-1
TGTGCCAGCAGCCGACAGGGGGGCGAGCAGTTCTTC
CASSRQGGEQFF
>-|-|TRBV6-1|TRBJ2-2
TGTGCCAGCAGTGAGTTTATCTCCGGGGAGCTGTTTTTT
CASSEFISGELFF
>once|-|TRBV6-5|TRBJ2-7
TGTGCCAGCAGTTACGGGGGTCCTTACGAGCAGTACTTC
CASSYGGPYEQYF
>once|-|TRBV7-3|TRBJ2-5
TGTGCCAGCAGCTTAGAGAGCCAGGGGATAGAGACCCAGTACTTC
CASSLESQGIETQYF
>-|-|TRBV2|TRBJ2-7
TGTGCCAGCAGTGAAGCATTGACAGGCATCGAGCAGTACTTC
CASSEALTGIEQYF
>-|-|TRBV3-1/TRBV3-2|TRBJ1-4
TGTGCCAGCAGCCAAGACGGGGTCTTAATGGGCCCTAATGAAAAACTGTTTTTT
CASSQDGVLMGPNEKLFF
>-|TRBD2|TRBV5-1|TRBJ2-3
TGCGCCAGCAGATGGACTAGCGGGAGCACAGATACGCAGTATTTT
CASRWTSGSTDTQYF
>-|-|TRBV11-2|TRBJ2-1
TGTGCCAGCAGCTTACCAGGATCTCAAGGCTATGAGCAGTTCTTC
CASSLPGSQGYEQFF
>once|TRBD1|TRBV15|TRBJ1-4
TGTGCCACCAGCAGAGTGGCCGGGACAGGGGGCGAAAAACTGTTTTTT
CATSRVAGTGGEKLFF
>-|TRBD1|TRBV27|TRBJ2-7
TGTGCCAGCAGCCGGGACAGTTCCTACGAGCAGTACTTC
CASSRDSSYEQYF
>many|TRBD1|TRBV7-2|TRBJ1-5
TGTGCCAGCAGCTTGGGACAGTTCAATCAGCCCCAGCATTTT
CASSLGQFNQPQHF
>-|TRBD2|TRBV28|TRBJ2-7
TGTGCCAGCACTTTTGGCGGGAGGGATTCCTACGAGCAGTACTTC
CASTFGGRDSYEQYF
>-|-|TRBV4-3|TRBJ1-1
TGCGCCAGCAGCCAAGAACCCTCGATCACGTACGAAGCTTTCTTT
CASSQEPSITYEAFF
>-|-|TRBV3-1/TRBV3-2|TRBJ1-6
TGTGCCAGCAGACAGACAGCTAATAATTCACCCCTCCACTTT
CASRQTANNSPLHF
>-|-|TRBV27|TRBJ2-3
TGTGTCAGCAGTTTTCGTACAGGCCCAGATACGCAGTATTTT
CVSSFRTGPDTQYF
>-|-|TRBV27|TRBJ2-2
TGTGCCAGCTCCCCAGAGCACACCGGGGAGCTGTTTTTT
CASSPEHTGELFF
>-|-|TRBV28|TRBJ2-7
TGTGCCAGCAGGCGAATAACCCGAGCGTGGGGGGCGGGCGAGCAGTACTTC
CASRRITRAWGAGEQYF
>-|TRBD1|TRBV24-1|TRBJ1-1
TGTGCCACCAGTCCCGCTTGGGGTGGCAGGGGGATACCTTTCTTT
CATSPAWGGRGIPFF
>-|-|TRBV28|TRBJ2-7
TGTGCCAGCAGCCGCATTAGGGACGGCTCCTACGAGCAGTACTTC
CASSRIRDGSYEQYF
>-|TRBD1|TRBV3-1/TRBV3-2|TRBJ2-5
TGTGCCAGCAGCCAAGCGATGACAGGGGGAGAGACCCAGTACTTC
CASSQAMTGGETQYF
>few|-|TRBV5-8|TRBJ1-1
TGTGCCAGCAGCAAGCCCAAGATCACTGAAGCTTTCTTT
CASSKPKITEAFF
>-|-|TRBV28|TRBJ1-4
TGTGCCAGCAGTTTGGGGGAAAAACTGTTTTTT
CASSLGEKLFF
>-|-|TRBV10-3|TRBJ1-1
TGTGCCATCAGTGAGTCTTACAGGGCGGCGAACACTGAAGCTTTCTTT
CAISESYRAANTEAFF
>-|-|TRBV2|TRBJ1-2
TGTGCCAGCAGTCTTAACTATGGCTACACCTTC
CASSLNYGYTF
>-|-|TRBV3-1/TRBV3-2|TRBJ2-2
TGTGCCAGCAGCCGAGACAGGGGACTAAACACCGGGGAGCTGTTTTTT
CASSRDRGLNTGELFF
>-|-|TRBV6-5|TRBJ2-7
TGTGCCAGCAGCTCCCGGGTGAGGACCTACGAGCAGTACTTC
CASSSRVRTYEQYF
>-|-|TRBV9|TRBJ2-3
TGTGCCAGCAGCCCCGGACAGTCCCCAGATACGCAGTATTTT
CASSPGQSPDTQYF
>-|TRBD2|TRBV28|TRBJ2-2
TGTGCCAGCAGGAGCGGGGGGGCGTACACCGGGGAGCTGTTTTTT
CASRSGGAYTGELFF
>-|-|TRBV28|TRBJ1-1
TGTGCCAGCACCCCACTGATGAACACTGAAGCTTTCTTT
CASTPLMNTEAFF
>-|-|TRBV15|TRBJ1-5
TGTGCCACCAGCAGTTTAAAGGATAGCAATCAGCCCCAGCATTTT
CATSSLKDSNQPQHF
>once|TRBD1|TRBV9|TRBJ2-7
TGTGCCAGCAGCGTCGACGGACAGGGATGGGCCGAGCAGTACTTC
CASSVDGQGWAEQYF
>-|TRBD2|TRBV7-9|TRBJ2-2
TGTGCCAGCAGCTTAGCGCTAGCGGGGGAGCACACCGGGGAGCTGTTTTTT
CASSLALAGEHTGELFF
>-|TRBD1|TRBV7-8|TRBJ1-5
TGTGCCAGCAGCTTGGACAGGGGCTTAAATCAGCCCCAGCATTTT
CASSLDRGLNQPQHF
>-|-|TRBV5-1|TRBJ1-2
TGCGCCAGCAGCTCGGGGTGGGGTGGTGGCTACACCTTC
CASSSGWGGGYTF
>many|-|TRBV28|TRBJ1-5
TGTGCCAGCAGTCGCTTTCCAGGGGAGGGTCAGCCCCAGCATTTT
CASSRFPGEGQPQHF
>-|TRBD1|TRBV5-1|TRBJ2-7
TGCGCCAGCAGCGTCTCCGGGACAGGCTCCTACGAGCAGTACTTC
CASSVSGTGSYEQYF
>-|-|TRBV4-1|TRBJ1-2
TGCGCCAGCAGCCAAGAGTCGTCAGGGTCGGGGAACTATGGCTACACCTTC
CASSQESSGSGNYGYTF
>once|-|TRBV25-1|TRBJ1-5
TGTGCCAGCGAGTCCCCTGACCGTCGATATAGCAATCAGCCCCAGCATTTT
CASESPDRRYSNQPQHF